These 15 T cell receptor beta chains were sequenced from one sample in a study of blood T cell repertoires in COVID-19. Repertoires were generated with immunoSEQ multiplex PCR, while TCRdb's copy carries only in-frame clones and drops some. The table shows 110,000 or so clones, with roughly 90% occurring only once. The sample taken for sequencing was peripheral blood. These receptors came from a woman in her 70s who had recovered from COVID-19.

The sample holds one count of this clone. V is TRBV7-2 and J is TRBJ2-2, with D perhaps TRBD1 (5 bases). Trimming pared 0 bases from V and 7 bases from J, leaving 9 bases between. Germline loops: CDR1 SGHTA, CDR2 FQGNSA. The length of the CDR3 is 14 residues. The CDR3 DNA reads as TGTGCCAGCAGCTTAGCCCAGGGAAACGGGGAGCTGTTTTTT. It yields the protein CASSLAQGNGELFF.

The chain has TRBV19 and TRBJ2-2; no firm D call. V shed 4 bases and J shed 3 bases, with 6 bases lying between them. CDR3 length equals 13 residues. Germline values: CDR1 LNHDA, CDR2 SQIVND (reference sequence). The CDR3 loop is CASSNRDTGELFF. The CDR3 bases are TGTGCCAGTAGTAATCGGGACACCGGGGAGCTGTTTTTT. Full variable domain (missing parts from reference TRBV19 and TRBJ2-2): DGGITQSPKYLFRKEGQNVTLSCEQNLNHDAMYWYRQDPGQGLRLIYYSQIVNDFQKGDIAEGYSVSREKKESFPLTVTSAQKNPTAFYLCASSNRDTGELFFGEGSRLTVL.

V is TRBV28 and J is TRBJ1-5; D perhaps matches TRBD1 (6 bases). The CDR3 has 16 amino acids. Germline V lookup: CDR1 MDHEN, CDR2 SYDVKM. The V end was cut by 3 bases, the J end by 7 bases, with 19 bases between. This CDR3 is CASSFAPPGARQPQHF. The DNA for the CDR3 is TGTGCCAGCAGTTTTGCCCCGCCAGGGGCTCGGCAGCCCCAGCATTTT.

This CDR3 is CASSRKIGGRETQYF. The CDR3 region has the DNA TGTGCCAGCAGTAGGAAAATAGGGGGCAGAGAGACCCAGTACTTC. The rearrangement uses TRBV6-2 or TRBV6-3 and TRBJ2-5, with 7 bases that match TRBD1. CDR1 is MNHEY and CDR2 is SVGEGT in the germline V gene. V lost 5 bases, J lost 4 bases, and 10 bases stayed unmatched. This CDR3 spans 15 amino acids.

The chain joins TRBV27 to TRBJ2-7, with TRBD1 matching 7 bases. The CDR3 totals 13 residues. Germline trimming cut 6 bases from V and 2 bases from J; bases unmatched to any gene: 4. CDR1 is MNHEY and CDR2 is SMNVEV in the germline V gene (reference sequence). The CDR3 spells CASSLDRAYEQYF. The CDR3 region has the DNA TGTGCCAGCAGCCTCGACAGGGCCTACGAGCAGTACTTC.

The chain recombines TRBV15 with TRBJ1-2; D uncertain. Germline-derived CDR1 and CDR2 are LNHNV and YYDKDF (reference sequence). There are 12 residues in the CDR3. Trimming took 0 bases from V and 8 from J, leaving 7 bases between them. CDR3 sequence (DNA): TGTGCCACCAGCAGAGATGCGGGGGGCTACACCTTC. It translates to CATSRDAGGYTF. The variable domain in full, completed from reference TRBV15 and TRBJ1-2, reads DAMVIQNPRYQVTQFGKPVTLSCSQTLNHNVMYWYQQKSSQAPKLLFHYYDKDFNNEADTPDNFQSRRPNTSFCFLDIRSPGLGDTAMYLCATSRDAGGYTFGSGTRLTVV.

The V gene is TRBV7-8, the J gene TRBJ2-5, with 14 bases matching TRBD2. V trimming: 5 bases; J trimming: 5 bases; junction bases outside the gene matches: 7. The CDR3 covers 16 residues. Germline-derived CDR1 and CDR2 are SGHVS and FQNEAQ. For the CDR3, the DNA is TGTGCCAGCAGCCTAAGGACTAGCGGGGGGTCCGAGACCCAGTACTTC. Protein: CASSLRTSGGSETQYF.

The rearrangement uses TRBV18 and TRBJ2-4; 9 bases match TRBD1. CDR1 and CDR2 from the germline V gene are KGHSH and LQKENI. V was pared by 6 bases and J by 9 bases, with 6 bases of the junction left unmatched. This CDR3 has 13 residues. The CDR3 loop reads CASSDGTGSIQYF. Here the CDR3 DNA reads TGTGCCAGCTCTGATGGGACAGGGAGCATTCAGTACTTC.

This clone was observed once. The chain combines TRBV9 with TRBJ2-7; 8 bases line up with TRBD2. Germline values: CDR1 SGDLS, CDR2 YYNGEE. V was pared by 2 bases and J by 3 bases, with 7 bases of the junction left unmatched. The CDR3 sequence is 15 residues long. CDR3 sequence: CASSVGPTSGYEQYF. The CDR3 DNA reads TGTGCCAGCAGCGTTGGTCCAACTAGCGGCTACGAGCAGTACTTC.

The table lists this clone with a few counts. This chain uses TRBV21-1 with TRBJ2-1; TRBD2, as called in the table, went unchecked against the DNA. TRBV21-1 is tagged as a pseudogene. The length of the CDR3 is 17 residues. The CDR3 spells CASSKAVAGTTDNEQFF. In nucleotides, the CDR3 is TGTGCCAGCAGCAAAGCAGTGGCCGGGACTACCGACAATGAGCAGTTCTTC.

CDR3 coding DNA: TGTGCCAGCAGCCCGACGGCGGGACCTTTCGAGCAGTACTTC. It is translated as CASSPTAGPFEQYF. The chain carries TRBV7-9 and TRBJ2-7; D is possibly TRBD2 (6 bases). The CDR3 length is 14 residues. Trimming shortened V by 5 bases and J by 6 bases, and 17 bases separated the two germline ends. Germline V gene data show CDR1 as SEHNR and CDR2 as FQNEAQ (reference sequence).

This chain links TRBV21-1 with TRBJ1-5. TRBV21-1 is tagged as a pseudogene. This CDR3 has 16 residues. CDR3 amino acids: CANLPPGSRNPQPQHF. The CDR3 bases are TGTGCCAACCTGCCGCCGGGGTCTCGAAACCCGCAGCCCCAGCATTTT.

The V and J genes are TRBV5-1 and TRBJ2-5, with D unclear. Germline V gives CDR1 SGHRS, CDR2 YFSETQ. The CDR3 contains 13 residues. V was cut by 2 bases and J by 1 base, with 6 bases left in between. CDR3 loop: CASSLGVQETQYF. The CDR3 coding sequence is TGCGCCAGCAGCTTAGGAGTCCAAGAGACCCAGTACTTC.

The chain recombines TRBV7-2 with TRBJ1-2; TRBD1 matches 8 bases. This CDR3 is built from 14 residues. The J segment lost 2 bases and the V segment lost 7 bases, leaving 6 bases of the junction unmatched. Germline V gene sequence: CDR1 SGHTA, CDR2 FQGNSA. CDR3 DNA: TGTGCCAGCACCCTGCGGGACAGGAACTATGGCTACACCTTC. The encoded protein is CASTLRDRNYGYTF.

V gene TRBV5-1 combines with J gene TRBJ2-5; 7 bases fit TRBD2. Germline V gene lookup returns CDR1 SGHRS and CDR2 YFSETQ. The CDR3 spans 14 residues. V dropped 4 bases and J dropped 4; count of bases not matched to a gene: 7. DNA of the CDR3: TGCGCCAGCAGCCCCGGACTAGTTCTAGAGACCCAGTACTTC. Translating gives CASSPGLVLETQYF.